The T cell receptor beta chain described here comes from a study of blood T cell repertoires in COVID-19. Overall study context: Material from acute and convalescent COVID-19 was sourced from the United States, Italy and Spain.

The CDR3 has 14 residues. V lost 6 bases and J lost 0, with 12 bases in between. Germline CDR1 is MNHEY and CDR2 is SMNVEV (reference sequence). In the authors' workflow: Estimation of nucleated cell counts relied on the amplification of reference gene primers. Only in-frame clones appear in the TCRdb table, and some are missing; sequencing was by immunoSEQ multiplex PCR. V and J calls and clone size are given by that table; D and trimming were obtained from the DNA. The data hold 150,000 to 200,000 clones, with approximately 85% observed a single time. The source is a woman aged 25 to 39 who had recovered from COVID-19. Material: PBMCs or T cells enriched from blood (not recorded which). V usage is TRBV27 and J usage is TRBJ2-7, with D possibly matching TRBD1 (5 bases). The CDR3 sequence: CASRIGVSSYEQYF. CDR3 coding DNA: TGTGCCAGCAGGATAGGGGTTTCCTCCTACGAGCAGTACTTC.